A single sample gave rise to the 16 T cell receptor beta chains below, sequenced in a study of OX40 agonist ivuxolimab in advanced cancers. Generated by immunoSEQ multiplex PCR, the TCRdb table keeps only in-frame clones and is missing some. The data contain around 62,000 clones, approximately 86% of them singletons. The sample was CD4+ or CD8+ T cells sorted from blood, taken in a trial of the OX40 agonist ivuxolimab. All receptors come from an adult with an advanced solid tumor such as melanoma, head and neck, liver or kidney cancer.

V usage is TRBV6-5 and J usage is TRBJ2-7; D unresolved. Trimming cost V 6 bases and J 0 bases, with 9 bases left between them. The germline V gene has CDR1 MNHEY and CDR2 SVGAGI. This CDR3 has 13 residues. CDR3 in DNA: TGTGCCAGCAGGCCGACTCGCTCCTACGAGCAGTACTTC. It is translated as CASRPTRSYEQYF.

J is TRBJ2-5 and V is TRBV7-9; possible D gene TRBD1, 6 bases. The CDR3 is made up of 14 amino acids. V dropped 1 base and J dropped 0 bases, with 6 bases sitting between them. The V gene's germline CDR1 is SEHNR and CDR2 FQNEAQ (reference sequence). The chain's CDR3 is CASSLGTDQETQYF. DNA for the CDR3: TGTGCCAGCAGCTTAGGGACAGACCAAGAGACCCAGTACTTC.

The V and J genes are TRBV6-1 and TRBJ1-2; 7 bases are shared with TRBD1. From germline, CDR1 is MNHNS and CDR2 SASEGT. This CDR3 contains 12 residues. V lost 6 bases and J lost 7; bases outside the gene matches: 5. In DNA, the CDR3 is TGTGCCAGCAGAAGAACAGGGGCTGGCTACACCTTC. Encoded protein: CASRRTGAGYTF.

This chain's CDR3 is CASKQGGYGYTF. DNA of the CDR3: TGTGCCAGCAAACAGGGGGGATATGGCTACACCTTC. This chain uses TRBV28 with TRBJ1-2, with 8 bases identical to TRBD1. Trimming took 7 bases from V and 5 from J; bases not matched to a gene: 3. The V gene's germline CDR1 is MDHEN and CDR2 SYDVKM. CDR3 length: 12 amino acids.

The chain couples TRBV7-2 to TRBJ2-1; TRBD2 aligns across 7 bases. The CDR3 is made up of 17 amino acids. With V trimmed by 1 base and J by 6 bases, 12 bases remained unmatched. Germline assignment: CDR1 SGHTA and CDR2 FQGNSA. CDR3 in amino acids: CASSLVSGGSRGNEQFF. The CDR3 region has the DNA TGTGCCAGCAGCTTAGTTAGTGGCGGGAGCCGGGGCAATGAGCAGTTCTTC.

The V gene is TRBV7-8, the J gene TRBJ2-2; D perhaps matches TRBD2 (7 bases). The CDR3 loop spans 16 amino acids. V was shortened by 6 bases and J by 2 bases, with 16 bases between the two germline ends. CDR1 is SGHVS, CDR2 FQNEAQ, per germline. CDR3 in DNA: TGTGCCAGCAGAACCCCTGGGGGGGCCAACACCGGGGAGCTGTTTTTT. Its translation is CASRTPGGANTGELFF.

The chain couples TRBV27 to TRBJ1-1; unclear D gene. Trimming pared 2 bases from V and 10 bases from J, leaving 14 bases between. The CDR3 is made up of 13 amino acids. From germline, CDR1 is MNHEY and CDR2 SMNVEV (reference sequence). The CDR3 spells CASSLRAAGGAFF. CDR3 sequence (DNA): TGTGCCAGCAGTTTACGGGCGGCAGGAGGAGCTTTCTTT.

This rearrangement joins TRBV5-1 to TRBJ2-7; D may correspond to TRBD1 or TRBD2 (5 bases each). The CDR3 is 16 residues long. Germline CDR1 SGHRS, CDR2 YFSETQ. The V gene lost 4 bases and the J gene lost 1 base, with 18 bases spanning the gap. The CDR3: CASSPGSRRSSYEQYF. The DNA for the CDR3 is TGCGCCAGCAGCCCAGGGAGTAGGCGATCTTCCTACGAGCAGTACTTC.

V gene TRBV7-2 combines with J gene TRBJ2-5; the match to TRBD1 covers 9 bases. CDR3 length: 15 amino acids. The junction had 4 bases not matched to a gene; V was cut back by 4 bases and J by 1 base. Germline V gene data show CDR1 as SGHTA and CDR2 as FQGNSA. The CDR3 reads CASSSTGGPQETQYF. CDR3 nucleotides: TGTGCCAGCAGCTCAACAGGGGGCCCCCAAGAGACCCAGTACTTC.

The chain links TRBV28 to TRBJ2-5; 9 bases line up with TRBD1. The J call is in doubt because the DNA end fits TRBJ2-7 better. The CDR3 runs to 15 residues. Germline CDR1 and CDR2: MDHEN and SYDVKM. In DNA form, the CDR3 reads TGTGCCAGCAGTATCCCGGGACAGGGCTCCTACGAGCAGTACTTC. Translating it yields CASSIPGQGSYEQYF.

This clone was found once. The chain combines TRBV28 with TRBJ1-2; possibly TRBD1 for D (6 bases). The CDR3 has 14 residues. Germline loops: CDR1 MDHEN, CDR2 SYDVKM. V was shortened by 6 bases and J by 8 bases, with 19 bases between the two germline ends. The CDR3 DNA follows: TGTGCCAGCAGCACGGGGACATTAAGGGAGGGCTACACCTTC. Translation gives CASSTGTLREGYTF.

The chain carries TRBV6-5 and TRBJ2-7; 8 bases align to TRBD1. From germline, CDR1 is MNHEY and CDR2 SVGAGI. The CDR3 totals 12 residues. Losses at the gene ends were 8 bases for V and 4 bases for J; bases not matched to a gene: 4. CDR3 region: CASRDRRYEQYF. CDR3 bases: TGTGCCAGCCGGGACAGGCGATACGAGCAGTACTTC.

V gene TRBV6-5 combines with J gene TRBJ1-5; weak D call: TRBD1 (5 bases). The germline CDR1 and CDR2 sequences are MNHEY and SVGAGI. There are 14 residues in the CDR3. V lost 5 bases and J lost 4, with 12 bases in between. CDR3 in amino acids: CASSRGSPNQPQHF. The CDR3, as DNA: TGTGCCAGCAGTCGGGGGTCCCCTAATCAGCCCCAGCATTTT.

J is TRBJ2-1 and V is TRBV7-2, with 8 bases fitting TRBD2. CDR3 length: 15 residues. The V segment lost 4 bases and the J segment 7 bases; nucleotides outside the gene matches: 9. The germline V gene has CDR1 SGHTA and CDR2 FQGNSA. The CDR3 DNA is TGTGCCAGCAGCTCCCGCGGGAGGCCGGGGAATGAGCAGTTCTTC. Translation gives CASSSRGRPGNEQFF.

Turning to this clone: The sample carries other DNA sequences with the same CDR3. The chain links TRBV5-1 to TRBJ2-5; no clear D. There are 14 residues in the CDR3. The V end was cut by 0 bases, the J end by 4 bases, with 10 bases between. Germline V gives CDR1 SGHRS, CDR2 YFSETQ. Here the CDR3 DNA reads TGCGCCAGCAGCTTGGAGGGAAACGGAGAGACCCAGTACTTC. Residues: CASSLEGNGETQYF.

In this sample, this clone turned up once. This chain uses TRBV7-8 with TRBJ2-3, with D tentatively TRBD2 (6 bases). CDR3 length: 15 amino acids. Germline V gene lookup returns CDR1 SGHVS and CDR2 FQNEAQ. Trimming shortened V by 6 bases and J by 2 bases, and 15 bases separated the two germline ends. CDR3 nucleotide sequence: TGTGCCAGCAGTCCCCGGGACTCCTACACAGATACGCAGTATTTT. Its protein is CASSPRDSYTDTQYF.